Sequencing of this TCR beta chain was carried out in a study of T cell responses to AZD1222 COVID-19 vaccine (dated by TCRdb to the early 2020s). In the study overall: AZD1222 recipients whose second dose came at about 4 weeks and those whose second dose came at about 12 weeks were combined into one group, since spike-specific TCR depth and breadth did not differ between the two schedules. Trial participants were enrolled into age subgroups of 18-55, 56-69 and 70-plus years, which contained 148, 28 and 57 TCR-sequenced participants, respectively. TCR sequencing was performed for 230 to 250 trial participants, of whom about 210 were given two doses of AZD1222 and 26 were given two doses of MenACWY control vaccine.

Germline trimming: 0 bases from V, 3 bases from J; junction bases outside gene matches: 11. Sequences ENHRY (CDR1) and SYGVKD (CDR2) are obtained from the germline V gene. Counted from cysteine to phenylalanine, this CDR3 has 17 amino acids. Of the read, only the CDR3 DNA is kept; its 51 bases are in frame from base 1. Sample time point, as interpreted from the label and publication: baseline before first vaccination. The vaccinee samples were drawn from two UK trials, COV001 and COV002, one of which was a single-blind randomized controlled phase 2/3 trial testing AZD1222 (ChAdOx1 nCoV-19) in healthy adults. For TCRbeta chain sequencing, PBMC samples were collected from trial participants at day 0 and at day 28 after the second dose. The CDR3 regions of human TCRbeta chains were subjected to immunosequencing. As for the authors' bioinformatics: Repertoire TCRs were matched against a reference library of SARS-CoV-2-specific TCRs generated with the MIRA antigen-specificity platform. Breadth meant the fraction of unique TCRs that were SARS-CoV-2-associated, whereas depth meant the fraction of total T cells that were SARS-CoV-2-associated. Using the MIRA data, every spike-specific TCR was mapped to the spike region that the TCR reacted to and assigned to either a CD4 or a CD8 class. Log10-transformed breadth and depth values were compared by one-way ANOVA with Sidak's multiple comparisons tests. TCRdb obtained this table from immuneACCESS and retained in-frame rearrangements with V and J assigned. These tables miss some clones; where compared with another copy, unresolved V genes account for less than half of the shortfall, and the remainder is unexplained. V and J calls and clone size are copied from that table; D and trimming were computed from the DNA. This sample comprises 95,000 to 150,000 clones, roughly 84% of them detected only once. The ten biggest clones cover approximately 1.1% of the sample.

Comments on this clone: Its specific antigen is unknown. Within one base of it there is no much larger clone, and no base qualities were kept.

What the research found in general, with its limitations: Most participants were white British and females outnumbered males, and the authors suggested that clonal diversity may have been underestimated. No day 14 peak-response samples were available, so repertoires were characterized only after the peak T cell response. The vaccine-associated CD4 TCRs covered the entire spike protein, and the dominant responses fell in regions 160-218 and 743-854. Conclusions about previously exposed vaccinees are limited, since just 5 or 6 AZD1222 recipients were seropositive for SARS-CoV-2 at baseline. In the small 56-69-year group, the increase in depth fell short of significance, most likely because of low power. Epitopes outside the regions mutated in the B.1.351 and B.1.1.7 variants were reportedly recognized by nearly half of the unique spike-specific TCRs. After two AZD1222 doses, both the breadth and the depth of spike-specific TCRs were significantly higher than at day 0 and than in MenACWY recipients.

The chain uses TRBV10-3 and TRBJ2-7, and TRBD2 aligns with 7 junction nucleotides. Sample: peripheral blood, taken on day 0 of AZD1222 vaccination. The clonotype was recovered from an adult in good health. The CDR3 is CAISESSPGGNDYEQYF. The nucleotide sequence is TGTGCCATCAGTGAGTCGAGCCCCGGGGGGAACGACTACGAGCAGTACTTC.